Listed below are T cell receptor beta chains from one sample, sequenced in a study of blood T cell repertoires in COVID-19. Profiling relied on immunoSEQ multiplex PCR, and the TCRdb table lists in-frame clones only, not all of them. The table lists 55,000 or so clones, roughly 85% of them singletons. Sequenced input: peripheral blood. These receptor sequences come from a human donor in a cohort sampled during active or convalescent COVID-19. The CDR3 runs from the conserved cysteine through the conserved F or W. Fields, in order: V gene, J gene, D gene, clone size, CDR3 DNA, CDR3 protein. The D gene is left open where the match is weak. Only some rows state a clone size, as once, few, many or a class for expanded clones.

>TRBV6-6|TRBJ2-4|TRBD2|many
TGTGCCAGCAGCCCAGCGGGGGGGCCGGCAAACATTCAGTACTTC
CASSPAGGPANIQYF
>TRBV5-8|TRBJ2-7|-|medium-sized
TGTGCCAGCAGCTTTCCTGGGGCGCGGGAGCAGTACTTC
CASSFPGAREQYF
>TRBV6-5|TRBJ2-2|-|-
TGTGCCAGCAGGCTCAATTATCAGGACACCGGGGAGCTGTTTTTT
CASRLNYQDTGELFF
>TRBV19|TRBJ1-1|TRBD1|-
TGTGCCAGTAGTAGGCTGACAGGGTGGCACACTGAAGCTTTCTTT
CASSRLTGWHTEAFF
>TRBV9|TRBJ2-7|-|-
TGTGCCAGCAGCCTTACTAGCTTCTCCTACGAGCAGTACTTC
CASSLTSFSYEQYF
>TRBV7-9|TRBJ1-2|TRBD1|-
TGTGCCAGCAGCACCCGGGACAGGGCTAACTATGGCTACACCTTC
CASSTRDRANYGYTF
>TRBV5-1|TRBJ2-2|-|-
TGCTCCTGCCGGGAATTGGAAGGCGGGGAGCTGTTTTTT
CSCRELEGGELFF
>TRBV25-1|TRBJ1-2|-|-
TGTGCCAGCAGTGAATTAGACTATGGCTACACCTTC
CASSELDYGYTF
>TRBV11-2|TRBJ2-5|-|-
TGTGCCAGCAGCACCCAGGGGGGAGAGACCCAGTACTTC
CASSTQGGETQYF
>TRBV29-1|TRBJ1-1|-|-
TGCAGCGTTGAAGGGTGGGCGGGGGCACAAAACACTGAAGCTTTCTTT
CSVEGWAGAQNTEAFF
>TRBV12-3/TRBV12-4|TRBJ1-3|-|-
TGTGCCAGCACCCCCCCAGGAAACACCATATATTTT
CASTPPGNTIYF
>TRBV12-3/TRBV12-4|TRBJ1-1|-|-
TGTGCCAGCAGTTTCCGGGAAGCTTTCTTT
CASSFREAFF
>TRBV7-2|TRBJ2-7|TRBD1|-
TGTGCCAGCAGCTCGTGGACAGGTGGCTCCTACGAGCAGTACTTC
CASSSWTGGSYEQYF
>TRBV12-3/TRBV12-4|TRBJ1-6|TRBD1|-
TGTGCCAGCAGTTACAGGGGGAATTCACCCCTCCACTTT
CASSYRGNSPLHF
>TRBV5-1|TRBJ2-3|TRBD2|-
TGCGCCAGCAGCACTAGCGGGGGGGCCGATACGCAGTATTTT
CASSTSGGADTQYF
>TRBV27|TRBJ1-2|-|-
TGTGCCAGCAGTTTAGAGGGGACAATCCCCTATGGCTACACCTTC
CASSLEGTIPYGYTF
>TRBV10-3|TRBJ1-1|TRBD1|-
TGTGCCATCAGTGACAGGACAGGGCAAACTGAAGCTTTCTTT
CAISDRTGQTEAFF
>TRBV10-1|TRBJ2-2|TRBD1|-
TGCGCCAGACCCGACAGGGGTTCTAGCGGGGAGCTGTTTTTT
CARPDRGSSGELFF
>TRBV4-1|TRBJ1-5|-|-
TGCGCCAGCAGCCAAGAAGATGCGGTGAGTCAGCCCCAGCATTTT
CASSQEDAVSQPQHF
>TRBV3-1/TRBV3-2|TRBJ1-2|-|few
TGTGCCAGCAGCCAAGATCTCCGTGGGGCCTATGGCTACACCTTC
CASSQDLRGAYGYTF
>TRBV13|TRBJ1-4|TRBD1|-
TGTGCCAGCAGCTTGAGGCAGGGGGCTACGGAAAAACTGTTTTTT
CASSLRQGATEKLFF
>TRBV7-9|TRBJ2-3|TRBD1|-
TGTGCCAGCAGCGGAGACAGGGGGCGGTCAGATACGCAGTATTTT
CASSGDRGRSDTQYF
>TRBV7-2|TRBJ2-2|TRBD1|-
TGTGCCAGCAGCTTAGTTTCAGGGGGCGGCACCGGGGAGCTGTTTTTT
CASSLVSGGGTGELFF
>TRBV18|TRBJ1-2|TRBD1|-
TGTGCCAGCTCGCCTACCCAGGGGGCGGAGGGCTACACCTTC
CASSPTQGAEGYTF
>TRBV27|TRBJ2-2|-|-
TGTGCCAGCAGTCCGGGCAGGGGATGGACCGGGGAGCTGTTTTTT
CASSPGRGWTGELFF